This T cell receptor beta chain was captured by sequencing in a study of vaccination effects on CD4 cells after COVID-19. Comment on this clone: Its antigen is unidentified.

Using immunoSEQ multiplex PCR, the repertoire was profiled, and TCRdb retains in-frame clones only, with some absent. The data show tens of thousands of clones, with around 75% seen just once and roughly 21% held by the top ten. Before sequencing took place, the ViraFEST assay used viral peptide pools to expand antigen-specific CD4+ T cells. Subsequent to approximately 9 days of culture, CD4+ T cells were isolated. The healthy vaccine recipients, who had no prior SARS-CoV-2 infection, showed negative nucleocapsid antibodies. Germline V gene lookup returns CDR1 DFQATT and CDR2 SNEGSKA (reference sequence). The CDR3 has 11 residues. The ends were cut back, 0 bases at V and 8 bases at J, with 5 bases in the middle.

The sequencing used CD4+ T cells from PBMCs cultured with HCoV-NL63 spike peptides, collected before COVID-19 vaccination. The TCR comes from a human donor who received a COVID-19 vaccine. V usage is TRBV20-1 and J usage is TRBJ2-1; no firm D call. The DNA for the CDR3 is TGCAGTGCTAGAGATGGCCATGAGCAGTTCTTC. It encodes CSARDGHEQFF.